This T cell receptor (beta chain) came from a study of shared clonotypes between healthy human individuals. The table came from immunoSEQ multiplex PCR; TCRdb's copy has only in-frame clones and leaves some out. The data hold about 980,000 clones, with 60% to 85% observed a single time. Trimming removed 4 bases from V and 10 bases from J; junction bases left unmatched: 6. The V gene's germline CDR1 is SGHRS and CDR2 YFSETQ. The CDR3 runs to 13 residues. This chain connects TRBV5-1 to TRBJ2-1; 9 bases line up with TRBD1. Input material: memory CD4+ T cells sorted from blood. Subset indicated: CD45RA-negative fraction. The TCR originated in a young man in good health. The CDR3, as DNA: TGCGCCAGCAGCAACGGACAGGGGAAGGAGCAGTTCTTC. The encoded protein is CASSNGQGKEQFF.